A single sample is the source of the 20 T cell receptor beta chains below, sequenced in a study of blood T cells in healthy people across ages. Primers used in a second PCR of about 7 to 12 cycles were a sample-barcoded 5' primer and a J-beta primer mix. One entry per CDR3 protein, called by TCRdb with MiXCR from the 5' RACE reads. The sample consists of 2 million or so distinct CDR3 sequences, roughly 52% of them appearing once. The sequenced material came from blood. These TCRs come from a woman in her forties in good health.

The chain combines TRBV6-1 with TRBJ2-7; 13 bases agree with TRBD2. V lost 6 bases and J lost 3; bases outside the gene matches: 5. CDR3 length: 15 amino acids. Germline V gene sequence: CDR1 MNHNS, CDR2 SASEGT. The CDR3 DNA sequence: TGTGCCAGCAGGGGGGGACTAGCGGGGCTCTACGAGCAGTACTTC. Protein sequence: CASRGGLAGLYEQYF.

This clonotype has a handful of counts. The chain has TRBV13 and TRBJ2-3; 9 nucleotides match TRBD1. Looked up from germline, CDR1 is PRHDT and CDR2 is FYEKMQ (reference sequence). The CDR3 contains 15 residues. The ends lost 8 bases at V and 4 bases at J; junction bases unmatched: 10. CDR3 residues: CASRPNRGRADTQYF. CDR3 in DNA: TGTGCCAGCCGTCCCAACAGGGGGCGCGCAGATACGCAGTATTTT.

This clonotype was seen a single time. V and J are TRBV5-5 and TRBJ1-2; D unresolved. Trimming cost V 2 bases and J 3 bases, with 14 bases left between them. This CDR3 comprises 15 residues. Germline CDR1 and CDR2: SGHKS and YYEKEE (reference sequence). The DNA for the CDR3 is TGTGCCAGCAGCTTCACGGGTCCGCGGGACTATGGCTACACCTTC. Its protein is CASSFTGPRDYGYTF. Combining the CDR3 with reference TRBV5-5 and TRBJ1-2 gives the whole variable domain DAGVTQSPTHLIKTRGQQVTLRCSPISGHKSVSWYQQVLGQGPQFIFQYYEKEERGRGNFPDRFSARQFPNYSSELNVNALLLGDSALYLCASSFTGPRDYGYTFGSGTRLTVV.

The chain joins TRBV28 to TRBJ1-2, with a tentative D call TRBD1 (5 bases). With 11 bases removed from V and 6 bases from J, the gap between germline ends came to 19 bases. In germline, CDR1 is MDHEN, CDR2 SYDVKM. This CDR3 contains 13 residues. CDR3 nucleotide sequence: TGTGCCGCCGGGGGAGAGGGAAAAGATGGCTACACCTTC. This sequence encodes CAAGGEGKDGYTF.

The CDR3 loop reads CSVNSRYNEQFF. The CDR3 DNA sequence: TGCAGTGTTAACTCCAGGTACAATGAGCAGTTCTTC. This chain connects TRBV20-1 to TRBJ2-1; D is unclear. Trimming pared 7 bases from V and 4 bases from J, leaving 11 bases between. The CDR3 is 12 amino acids. Germline V gene sequence: CDR1 DFQATT, CDR2 SNEGSKA (reference sequence).

V gene TRBV3-1 combines with J gene TRBJ2-3; 8 bases match TRBD2. The CDR3 extends over 16 amino acids. V shed 5 bases and J 1 base; nucleotides not matched to a gene: 8. CDR1 and CDR2 from the germline V gene are LGHDT and YNNKEL (reference sequence). In DNA form, the CDR3 reads TGTGCCAGCAGCTTCGAGCGGGGGCCCGGCACAGATACGCAGTATTTT. Translated, it gives CASSFERGPGTDTQYF.

The CDR3 region has the DNA TGTGCCAGCAGCTTAGGGCGGGGCGTTACCCAAGAGACCCAGTACTTC. It encodes CASSLGRGVTQETQYF. The chain joins TRBV7-9 to TRBJ2-5, with D possibly matching TRBD2 (6 bases). The CDR3 loop spans 16 amino acids. Deletions cut 1 base from V and 1 base from J, with 13 bases between. Germline CDR1 SEHNR, CDR2 FQNEAQ (reference sequence). Using reference TRBV7-9 and TRBJ2-5 for the parts outside the CDR3, the full variable domain is DTGVSQNPRHKITKRGQNVTFRCDPISEHNRLYWYRQTLGQGPEFLTYFQNEAQLEKSRLLSDRFSAERPKGSFSTLEIQRTEQGDSAMYLCASSLGRGVTQETQYFGPGTRLLVL.

The genes are TRBV28 and TRBJ1-1; a weak D match, TRBD1 (5 bases). The CDR3 sequence is 13 residues long. Trimming pared 5 bases from V and 5 bases from J, leaving 12 bases between. CDR1 and CDR2 (germline): MDHEN, SYDVKM. The CDR3, as DNA: TGTGCCAGCAGTCCTCCCCAGGGTACTGAAGCTTTCTTT. This translates into CASSPPQGTEAFF.

This chain uses TRBV7-9 with TRBJ2-3; the D is unclear. Germline V gene lookup returns CDR1 SEHNR and CDR2 FQNEAQ (reference sequence). V was cut by 1 base and J by 6 bases, with 11 bases left in between. The length of the CDR3 is 14 residues. This CDR3 is CASSLGSILDTQYF. In DNA, the CDR3 is TGTGCCAGCAGCTTAGGTAGCATCCTGGATACGCAGTATTTT.

The chain uses TRBV27 and TRBJ1-6; D ambiguous. CDR3 length equals 15 residues. With 6 bases removed from V and 1 base from J, the gap between germline ends came to 10 bases. Per the germline V gene, CDR1 is MNHEY and CDR2 is SMNVEV (reference sequence). This CDR3 is CASSVRSSYNSPLHF. The CDR3 nucleotides read TGTGCCAGCAGCGTAAGAAGTTCCTATAATTCACCCCTCCACTTT.

This clonotype was recorded once. V is TRBV28 and J is TRBJ1-2; maybe TRBD1 (5 bases). Trimming cost V 5 bases and J 4 bases, with 20 bases left between them. CDR1 and CDR2 (germline): MDHEN, SYDVKM. CDR3 size: 16 residues. The CDR3 is CASSPQGPGGSYGYTF. CDR3 nucleotide sequence: TGTGCCAGCAGTCCCCAAGGGCCCGGGGGTAGCTATGGCTACACCTTC.

The chain links TRBV7-2 to TRBJ2-1; 10 bases are a match to TRBD1. J gave up 4 bases and V 8 bases, and 8 bases lay outside the gene matches. Germline values: CDR1 SGHTA, CDR2 FQGNSA. The length of the CDR3 is 15 residues. The DNA for the CDR3 is TGTGCCAGCCGGTTCGACAGGGGGCAGTACAATGAGCAGTTCTTC. Residues: CASRFDRGQYNEQFF.

There are many counts of this clonotype. The CDR3 sequence is CATSRDGGEKLFF. In DNA form, the CDR3 reads TGTGCCACCAGCAGAGATGGGGGGGAAAAACTGTTTTTT. The chain employs TRBV15 and TRBJ1-4; D possibly corresponds to TRBD1 (5 bases). CDR3 size: 13 residues. Germline-derived CDR1 and CDR2 are LNHNV and YYDKDF (reference sequence). Between the trimmed V and J ends, which lost 0 bases and 8 bases, there was a span of 7 bases.

The rearrangement joins TRBV28 to TRBJ1-2; D is ambiguous. This CDR3 contains 15 residues. Per germline, CDR1 MDHEN and CDR2 SYDVKM. Deletions cut 3 bases from V and 5 bases from J, with 16 bases between. The CDR3 sequence: CASSLPVEVPYGYTF. For the CDR3, the DNA is TGTGCCAGCAGTTTGCCGGTAGAGGTTCCATATGGCTACACCTTC.

The CDR3 loop reads CASSPHRDRKAEAFF. Here the CDR3 DNA reads TGTGCCAGCAGTCCGCACAGGGATAGGAAGGCTGAAGCTTTCTTT. The chain has TRBV28 and TRBJ1-1, with D possibly being TRBD1 (6 bases). Trimming shortened V by 5 bases and J by 6 bases, and 19 bases separated the two germline ends. This CDR3 comprises 15 residues. Germline V CDR1 and CDR2: MDHEN, SYDVKM.

This clonotype was seen a few times. The gene calls are TRBV6-2 or TRBV6-3 and TRBJ2-7; 9 nucleotides agree with TRBD2. CDR3 length: 16 amino acids. Germline trimming cut 5 bases from V and 7 bases from J; bases unmatched to any gene: 15. CDR1 is MNHEY, CDR2 SVGEGT, per germline. DNA for the CDR3: TGTGCCAGCAGTGGCCAGGGACTAGCAGCCGCTATGGAGCAGTACTTC. It is translated as CASSGQGLAAAMEQYF.

The chain is built from TRBV10-3 and TRBJ2-1; no definite D call. The CDR3 runs 11 residues. Trimming stripped 6 bases from V and 9 bases from J, with 9 bases between. Germline CDR1 is ENHRY and CDR2 is SYGVKD. The CDR3 DNA follows: TGTGCCATCAGCGAGAATGGTGAGCAGTTCTTC. Its protein product is CAISENGEQFF.

This clonotype was counted once. The chain carries TRBV10-3 and TRBJ2-1; 11 bases are a match to TRBD1. Per the germline V gene, CDR1 is ENHRY and CDR2 is SYGVKD. Losses at the gene ends were 3 bases for V and 13 bases for J; bases not matched to a gene: 8. The CDR3 runs 14 residues. The DNA for the CDR3 is TGTGCCATCAGTGATTTAGGGACAGGGGGAGATCAGTTCTTC. Amino acid sequence: CAISDLGTGGDQFF.

The V call is TRBV20-1, the J call TRBJ2-5, with TRBD2 matching 9 bases. The CDR3 loop spans 15 amino acids. Germline trimming cut 1 base from V and 4 bases from J; bases unmatched to any gene: 7. The germline CDR1 and CDR2 sequences are DFQATT and SNEGSKA (reference sequence). CDR3 sequence (DNA): TGCAGTGCTAGAGGGAATAGCGGGGGAGTAGAGACCCAGTACTTC. As protein: CSARGNSGGVETQYF.

As for this clonotype: A much larger clone sits a single nucleotide away, making a read error possible. This chain joins TRBV24-1 and TRBJ2-2; D gene uncertain. The V gene's germline CDR1 is KGHDR and CDR2 SFDVKD. This CDR3 is built from 14 residues. V lost 5 bases and J 7 bases, leaving 13 bases between the germline ends. CDR3 sequence: CATSGQIESGELFF. The CDR3 bases are TGTGCCACCAGTGGTCAGATCGAGAGCGGGGAGCTGTTTTTT.